This entry lists 15 T cell receptor beta chains sequenced from one sample in a study of OX40 agonist ivuxolimab in advanced cancers. The protocol was immunoSEQ multiplex PCR, while the TCRdb copy is restricted to in-frame clones and leaves out a portion. The table shows around 95,000 clones, with 85% to 95% occurring only once. Sequences were derived from CD4+ or CD8+ T cells sorted from blood, sampled in a trial of the OX40 agonist ivuxolimab. The receptor set was obtained from an adult with an advanced solid tumor such as melanoma, head and neck, liver or kidney cancer.

J is TRBJ2-3 and V is TRBV28; D unresolved. This CDR3 region has 15 residues. With 2 bases removed from V and 0 bases from J, the gap between germline ends came to 9 bases. Germline V lookup: CDR1 MDHEN, CDR2 SYDVKM. The DNA of the CDR3 is TGTGCCAGCAGTTTAACACCATCTAGCACAGATACGCAGTATTTT. Amino acids: CASSLTPSSTDTQYF.

The J gene is TRBJ1-3, the V gene TRBV29-1; 7 bases are a match to TRBD1. The CDR3 loop spans 15 amino acids. The V and J ends lost 4 bases and 6 bases, in that order; junction bases with no gene match: 12. CDR1 and CDR2 (germline): SQVTM, ANQGSEA. The CDR3 loop is CSVVAGNRGQNTIYF. CDR3 sequence (DNA): TGCAGCGTTGTGGCCGGGAACAGGGGACAAAACACCATATATTTT.

The CDR3 DNA reads TGTGCCTGGAGACCCGGGACTAGTGTAAATGAGCAGTTCTTC. Encoded protein: CAWRPGTSVNEQFF. The chain employs TRBV30 and TRBJ2-1; 8 bases fit TRBD2. Germline V gene lookup returns CDR1 GTSNPN and CDR2 SVGIG (reference sequence). This CDR3 has 14 amino acids. V dropped 3 bases and J dropped 7; count of bases not matched to a gene: 8.

This clone was recorded only once. This chain connects TRBV2 to TRBJ1-1; D is ambiguous. CDR3 length equals 14 residues. With 8 bases removed from V and 3 bases from J, the gap between germline ends came to 16 bases. The germline CDR1 and CDR2 sequences are SNHLY and FYNNEI. The CDR3 bases are TGTGCCAGCGTTTATGGGGTCGAGGACACTGAAGCTTTCTTT. Its translation is CASVYGVEDTEAFF.

The chain is built from TRBV7-2 and TRBJ2-3, with 10 bases aligning to TRBD1. The CDR3 consists of 15 residues. V shed 5 bases and J 3 bases; nucleotides not matched to a gene: 5. Germline lookup yields CDR1 SGHTA and CDR2 FQGNSA. The CDR3 is CASSTRTGGTDTQYF. CDR3 sequence (DNA): TGTGCCAGCAGCACCCGGACAGGGGGGACAGATACGCAGTATTTT. The whole variable domain, remainder taken from reference TRBV7-2 and TRBJ2-3, is GAGVSQSPSNKVTEKGKDVELRCDPISGHTALYWYRQSLGQGLEFLIYFQGNSAPDKSGLPSDRFSAERTGGSVSTLTIQRTQQEDSAVYLCASSTRTGGTDTQYFGPGTRLTVL.

In this sample, this clone is medium-sized. The rearrangement uses TRBV4-1 and TRBJ1-2, with unresolved D. The length of the CDR3 is 14 residues. Germline lookup yields CDR1 MGHRA and CDR2 YSYEKL. V gave up 0 bases and J gave up 4 bases, with 9 bases separating them. DNA of the CDR3: TGCGCCAGCAGCCAAGAAGGGTCTGGCTATGGCTACACCTTC. It codes for CASSQEGSGYGYTF.

The rearrangement links TRBV28 to TRBJ1-2; 8 bases are a match to TRBD1. The CDR3 spans 13 residues. Germline CDR1 is MDHEN and CDR2 is SYDVKM. Trimming removed 5 bases from V and 8 bases from J; junction bases left unmatched: 7. This chain's CDR3 is CASSATGAYGYTF. The CDR3 nucleotides are TGTGCCAGCAGTGCGACAGGGGCGTACGGCTACACCTTC.

The chain joins TRBV6-6 to TRBJ1-2, with D possibly matching TRBD1 (5 bases). V lost 2 bases and J lost 4, with 14 bases in between. Germline CDR1 MNHNY, CDR2 SVGAGI (reference sequence). This CDR3 has 15 residues. CDR3 sequence: CASSYASGGSYGYTF. The CDR3 bases are TGTGCCAGCAGTTACGCATCGGGGGGGAGCTATGGCTACACCTTC.

CDR3 loop: CASSLAQGSTEAFF. In DNA, the CDR3 is TGTGCCAGCAGCTTGGCTCAGGGCAGCACTGAAGCTTTCTTT. The genes are TRBV5-4 and TRBJ1-1; perhaps TRBD1 as D (5 bases). The CDR3 totals 14 residues. Germline V CDR1 and CDR2: SGHNT, YYREEE (reference sequence). Trimming stripped 0 bases from V and 4 bases from J, with 10 bases between.

The V and J genes are TRBV6-1 and TRBJ2-3, with a possible D match to TRBD2 (7 bases). Deletions cut 4 bases from V and 0 bases from J, with 14 bases between. The CDR3 contains 16 residues. Germline V lookup: CDR1 MNHNS, CDR2 SASEGT. The CDR3 DNA reads TGTGCCAGCAGTGCCCTGGGGGGGCCGAGCACAGATACGCAGTATTTT. Its translation: CASSALGGPSTDTQYF.

This rearrangement joins TRBV27 to TRBJ1-1; D remains ambiguous. CDR3 length: 14 amino acids. The V end was cut by 6 bases, the J end by 1 base, with 12 bases between. Germline loops: CDR1 MNHEY, CDR2 SMNVEV (reference sequence). Here the CDR3 DNA reads TGTGCCAGCAGATACATGGAGGGGAACACTGAAGCTTTCTTT. Encoded protein: CASRYMEGNTEAFF.

This chain links TRBV5-4 with TRBJ1-2; possible D gene TRBD1, 6 bases. Germline assignment: CDR1 SGHNT and CDR2 YYREEE (reference sequence). With 4 bases removed from V and 0 bases from J, the gap between germline ends came to 13 bases. The CDR3 is made up of 15 amino acids. CDR3 in amino acids: CASSPQQGPNYGYTF. The CDR3 DNA reads TGTGCCAGCAGCCCGCAACAGGGCCCTAACTATGGCTACACCTTC.

Only a few counts were recorded for this clone. The chain joins TRBV4-3 to TRBJ1-2; 9 bases are shared with TRBD1. Germline assignment: CDR1 LGHNA and CDR2 YSLEER. This CDR3 has 15 amino acids. The junction had 10 bases not matched to a gene; V was cut back by 3 bases and J by 8 bases. As DNA, the CDR3 is TGCGCCAGCAGCCAGGACAGGGGAGGGCTATTAGGCTACACCTTC. Translated: CASSQDRGGLLGYTF.

The rearrangement joins TRBV10-3 to TRBJ2-3; TRBD2 aligns across 9 bases. The CDR3 totals 15 residues. Germline CDR1 is ENHRY and CDR2 is SYGVKD. With 10 bases clipped from V and 2 bases from J, the junction kept 10 bases outside the gene matches. The CDR3 coding sequence is TGTGCCACCAAGGATGCTAGCGGGATCACAGATACGCAGTATTTT. It specifies CATKDASGITDTQYF.

The V and J genes are TRBV7-2 and TRBJ2-7; 8 bases align to TRBD1. The CDR3 spans 15 residues. CDR1 is SGHTA, CDR2 FQGNSA, per germline. The V and J ends lost 1 base and 2 bases, in that order; junction bases with no gene match: 4. CDR3 bases: TGTGCCAGCAGCTTAGGGACAGGGATAACCTACGAGCAGTACTTC. Translation: CASSLGTGITYEQYF.